This T cell receptor beta chain derives from a study of T cell responses to AZD1222 COVID-19 vaccine (dated by TCRdb to about 2021). Background for the entire study: AZD1222 recipients whose second dose came at about 4 weeks and those whose second dose came at about 12 weeks were combined into one group, since spike-specific TCR depth and breadth did not differ between the two schedules. TCR sequencing covered fewer than 250 trial participants: 200 to 220 given two doses of AZD1222 and 26 given two doses of MenACWY control vaccine. Trial participants were enrolled by age into subgroups of 18-55, 56-69 and 70-plus years, and around 150, 28 and 57 TCR-sequenced participants, respectively, were included in these subgroups.

Beyond this particular receptor, the publication reports: The vaccine-associated CD4 TCRs covered the entire spike protein, and the dominant responses fell in regions 160-218 and 743-854. Reportedly, close to half of the unique spike-specific TCRs recognized epitopes lying outside the regions that are mutated in the B.1.351 and B.1.1.7 variants. After two AZD1222 doses, spike-specific TCR breadth and depth were significantly higher than at day 0 and than in MenACWY recipients. In the small 56-69-year group, the increase in depth fell short of significance, most likely because of low power. Most participants were white British and females outnumbered males, and the authors suggested that clonal diversity may have been underestimated. Conclusions about previously exposed vaccinees were limited because only a handful of AZD1222 recipients were SARS-CoV-2 seropositive at baseline. Because no day 14 peak-response samples were available, the repertoires could be characterized only after the peak T cell response.

With respect to this clone: There is no known antigen for this receptor. Base qualities are missing; no much larger clone stands one base away.

The CDR3 regions of human TCRbeta chains were analyzed by immunosequencing. As for how the authors treated the data: TCRs in the repertoires were matched against a reference library of SARS-CoV-2-specific TCRs that had been generated with the MIRA antigen-specificity platform. Breadth meant the fraction of unique TCRs that were SARS-CoV-2-associated, whereas depth meant the fraction of total T cells that were SARS-CoV-2-associated. Using the MIRA data, every spike-specific TCR was mapped to the spike region that the TCR reacted to and assigned to either a CD4 or a CD8 class. Log10-transformed breadth and depth values were compared by one-way ANOVA with Sidak's multiple comparisons tests. In its TCRdb copy, this immuneACCESS table keeps in-frame sequences only and misses some clones. Where compared with another copy, unresolved V genes explain less than half of these, and the others have no known cause. V, J and clone size are those of that table, while D and trimming were read from the DNA. The sample data list fewer than 90,000 clones, and roughly 90% of these were observed just once. The ten largest clones add up to roughly a tenth of the sample.

Explained via the paper, the time point label denotes: baseline before first vaccination. Samples from vaccinated people were obtained from the UK trials COV001 and COV002, which included a single-blind randomized controlled phase 2/3 trial of AZD1222 (ChAdOx1 nCoV-19) in healthy adults. Trial participant PBMC samples were collected at day 0 and day 28 after the second dose for TCRbeta chain sequencing. The sequence came from an adult in good health. The specimen was peripheral blood, collected on day 0 of AZD1222 vaccination.

The bases are TGTGCCAGCAGCTTAGGAGGGGACGGGGAGCTGTTTTTT. This encodes CASSLGGDGELFF. Here the chain combines TRBV11-3 and TRBJ2-2, with the D call perhaps TRBD1 or TRBD2, each one matching 5 bases. Trimming removed 1 base from V and 7 bases from J, leaving 7 bases between the germline ends. According to the germline V gene, CDR1 reads SGHNT and CDR2 reads YENEEA. From cysteine to phenylalanine, the CDR3 is 13 amino acids long. Only the CDR3 part of the read is kept: 39 bases, read in frame from the first base.